This is a list of T cell receptor beta chains from one sample in a study of neurological immune-mediated disorders. TCRdb itself ran the 5' RACE reads through MiXCR, one entry per CDR3 protein. The table records about 59,000 distinct CDR3 sequences, about 24% of them present only once. Sequencing was performed on PBMCs. These receptors came from a man in his 60s with HTLV-1-associated myelopathy (HAM/TSP). The CDR3 runs from the conserved cysteine through the conserved F or W. D genes are given only for firm matches. For some rows the clone size is stated as once, few or many, or as a class when expanded; others skip it.

d_gene: .
j_gene: TRBJ2-2
v_gene: TRBV5-8
abundance: many
CDR3aa: CASSHEVGENTGELFF
CDR3nt: TGTGCCAGCAGCCATGAGGTTGGGGAGAACACCGGGGAGCTGTTTTTT

d_gene: .
j_gene: TRBJ2-2
v_gene: TRBV5-1
abundance: many
CDR3aa: CASTDLGNTGELFF
CDR3nt: TGCGCCAGCACCGATCTTGGGAACACCGGGGAGCTGTTTTTT

d_gene: .
j_gene: TRBJ2-3
v_gene: TRBV11-2
abundance: .
CDR3aa: CASSLGEFRDTQYF
CDR3nt: TGTGCCAGCAGCTTAGGGGAATTCAGAGATACGCAGTATTTT

d_gene: TRBD2
j_gene: TRBJ2-7
v_gene: TRBV6-5
abundance: many
CDR3aa: CASRGEGRYEQYF
CDR3nt: TGTGCCAGCAGGGGGGAGGGCCGGTACGAGCAGTACTTC

d_gene: .
j_gene: TRBJ2-3
v_gene: TRBV20-1
abundance: .
CDR3aa: CSGAGSDTQYF
CDR3nt: TGCAGTGGGGCGGGGTCCGATACGCAGTATTTT

d_gene: .
j_gene: TRBJ1-5
v_gene: TRBV6-5
abundance: once
CDR3aa: CASSTRTAAQPQHF
CDR3nt: TGTGCCAGCAGTACCCGGACAGCCGCTCAGCCCCAGCATTTT

d_gene: TRBD1
j_gene: TRBJ2-5
v_gene: TRBV4-1
abundance: many
CDR3aa: CASSQPDRAGETQYF
CDR3nt: TGCGCCAGCAGCCAACCGGACAGGGCCGGGGAGACCCAGTACTTC

d_gene: .
j_gene: TRBJ2-5
v_gene: TRBV29-1
abundance: many
CDR3aa: CSGASDGQETQYF
CDR3nt: TGCAGCGGCGCTTCGGACGGACAAGAGACCCAGTACTTC

d_gene: TRBD1
j_gene: TRBJ1-2
v_gene: TRBV5-6
abundance: few
CDR3aa: CASSQGQSYGYTF
CDR3nt: TGTGCCAGCAGCCAGGGACAGTCCTATGGCTACACCTTC

d_gene: TRBD2
j_gene: TRBJ2-3
v_gene: TRBV7-3
abundance: many
CDR3aa: CASSSGLAGTTTDTQYF
CDR3nt: TGTGCCAGCAGCTCAGGACTAGCGGGAACTACCACAGATACGCAGTATTTT

d_gene: .
j_gene: TRBJ1-2
v_gene: TRBV5-1
abundance: many
CDR3aa: CASSYGQNGYTF
CDR3nt: TGCGCCAGCAGCTACGGACAGAATGGCTACACCTTC

d_gene: .
j_gene: TRBJ2-7
v_gene: TRBV5-1
abundance: few
CDR3aa: CASSLNGAANYEQYF
CDR3nt: TGCGCCAGCAGCTTGAACGGGGCCGCGAACTACGAGCAGTACTTC

d_gene: .
j_gene: TRBJ2-1
v_gene: TRBV28
abundance: many
CDR3aa: CASRARGVSSYNEQFF
CDR3nt: TGTGCCAGCAGGGCCCGGGGCGTCAGCTCCTACAATGAGCAGTTCTTC

d_gene: TRBD1
j_gene: TRBJ2-7
v_gene: TRBV20-1
abundance: many
CDR3aa: CSARDSDRGYREQYF
CDR3nt: TGCAGTGCTAGAGATTCGGACAGGGGGTACCGCGAGCAGTACTTC

d_gene: .
j_gene: TRBJ2-5
v_gene: TRBV12-3/TRBV12-4
abundance: many
CDR3aa: CASRDSLPTQYF
CDR3nt: TGTGCCAGCAGGGACAGTTTGCCCACCCAGTACTTC

d_gene: TRBD1
j_gene: TRBJ1-1
v_gene: TRBV7-9
abundance: many
CDR3aa: CASSLGQGAAEAFF
CDR3nt: TGTGCCAGCAGCTTAGGTCAGGGGGCTGCTGAAGCTTTCTTT